The clone carrying this TCR beta chain was seen many times. This entry comes from a study of T-cell reconstitution after alpha-beta-depleted transplantation in children. Using unique molecular identifiers, the investigators prepared the TCRbeta library. TCRdb reprocessed the PCR reads via MiXCR and lists one record per CDR3 protein. Counted here are approximately 93,000 distinct CDR3 sequences, 7% to 9% occurring once; the ten biggest clones make up under 8%. This CDR3 has 17 amino acids. Germline values: CDR1 SGHAT, CDR2 FQNNGV. The V and J ends lost 2 bases and 3 bases respectively, with 17 bases between them.

This specimen was PBMCs from the stem cell graft donor, taken from the stem cell graft. V is TRBV11-2 and J is TRBJ1-5; D ambiguous. This sequence originates from a human donor who donated a stem cell graft to a child with congenital amegakaryocytic thrombocytopenia. This CDR3 is CASSLNGVGSPNQPQHF. In DNA form, the CDR3 reads TGTGCCAGCAGCTTAAATGGGGTGGGTTCACCCAATCAGCCCCAGCATTTT.